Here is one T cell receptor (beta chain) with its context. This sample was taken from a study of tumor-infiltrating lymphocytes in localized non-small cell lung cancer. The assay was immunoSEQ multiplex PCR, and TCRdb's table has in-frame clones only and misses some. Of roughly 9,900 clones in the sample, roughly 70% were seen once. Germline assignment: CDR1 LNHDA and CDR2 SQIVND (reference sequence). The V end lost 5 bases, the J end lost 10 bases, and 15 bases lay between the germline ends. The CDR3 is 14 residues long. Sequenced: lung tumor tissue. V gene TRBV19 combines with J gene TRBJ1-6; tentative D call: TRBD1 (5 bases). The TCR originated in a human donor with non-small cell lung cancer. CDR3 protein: CASSPQGRDSPLHF. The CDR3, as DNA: TGTGCCAGTAGTCCCCAGGGCAGGGACTCACCCCTCCACTTT.